The table lists the clone carrying this T cell receptor beta chain with a few counts. CDR3 size: 16 residues. V dropped 2 bases and J dropped 5; count of bases not matched to a gene: 6. Germline CDR1 SGHTA, CDR2 FQGTGA. This sample was taken from a study of blood T cells in healthy people across ages. A second about 6 to 12 cycle PCR used barcoded and J-beta primers. TCRdb called the 5' RACE reads again in MiXCR, with one record for every CDR3 protein. The sample includes hundreds of thousands of distinct CDR3 sequences, 49% of them seen just once. Sequenced material: blood. The source of this sequence is a woman aged 55-70 years in good health. V usage is TRBV7-3 and J usage is TRBJ2-1, with 10 bases that match TRBD1. CDR3 sequence (DNA): TGTGCCAGCAGCTTAGACGTGGGACAGGGGAACAATGAGCAGTTCTTC. Translation: CASSLDVGQGNNEQFF.